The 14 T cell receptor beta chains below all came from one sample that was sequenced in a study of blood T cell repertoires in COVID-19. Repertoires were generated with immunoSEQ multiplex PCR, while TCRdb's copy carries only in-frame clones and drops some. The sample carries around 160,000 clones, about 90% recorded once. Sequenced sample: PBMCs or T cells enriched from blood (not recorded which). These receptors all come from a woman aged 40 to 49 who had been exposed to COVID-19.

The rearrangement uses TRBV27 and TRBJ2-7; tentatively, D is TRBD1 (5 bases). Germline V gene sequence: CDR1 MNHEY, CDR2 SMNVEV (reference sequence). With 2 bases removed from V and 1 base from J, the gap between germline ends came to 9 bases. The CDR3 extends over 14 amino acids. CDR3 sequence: CASSLRGTSYEQYF. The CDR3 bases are TGTGCCAGCAGTTTAAGGGGAACATCCTACGAGCAGTACTTC.

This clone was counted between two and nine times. CDR3 protein: CASPHQGVRPYGYTF. In DNA, the CDR3 is TGTGCCAGCCCCCACCAGGGGGTAAGGCCCTATGGCTACACCTTC. The chain joins TRBV2 to TRBJ1-2; 7 bases line up with TRBD1. Germline-derived CDR1 and CDR2 are SNHLY and FYNNEI. The length of the CDR3 is 15 residues. The J segment lost 4 bases and the V segment lost 8 bases, leaving 13 bases of the junction unmatched.

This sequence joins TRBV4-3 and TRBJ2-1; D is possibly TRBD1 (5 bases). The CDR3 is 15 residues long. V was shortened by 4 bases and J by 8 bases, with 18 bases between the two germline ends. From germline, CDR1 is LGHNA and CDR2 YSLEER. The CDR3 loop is CASSPHPSWGDEQFF. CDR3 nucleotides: TGCGCCAGCAGCCCTCACCCCAGCTGGGGCGATGAGCAGTTCTTC.

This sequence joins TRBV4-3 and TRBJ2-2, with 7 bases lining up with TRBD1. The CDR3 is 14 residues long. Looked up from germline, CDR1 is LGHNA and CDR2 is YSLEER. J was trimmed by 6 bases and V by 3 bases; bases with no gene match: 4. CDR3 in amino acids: CASSQGDRAGELFF. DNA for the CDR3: TGCGCCAGCAGCCAGGGAGACAGGGCCGGGGAGCTGTTTTTT.

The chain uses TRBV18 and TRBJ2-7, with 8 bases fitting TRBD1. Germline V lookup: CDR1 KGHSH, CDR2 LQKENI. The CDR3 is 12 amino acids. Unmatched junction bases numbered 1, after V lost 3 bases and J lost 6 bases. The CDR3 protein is CASSPDRVEQYF. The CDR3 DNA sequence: TGTGCCAGCTCACCGGACAGGGTCGAGCAGTACTTC.

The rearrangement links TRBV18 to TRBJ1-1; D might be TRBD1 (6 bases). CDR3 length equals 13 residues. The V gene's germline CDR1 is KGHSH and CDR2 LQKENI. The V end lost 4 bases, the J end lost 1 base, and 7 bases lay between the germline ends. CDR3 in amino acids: CASSRQENTEAFF. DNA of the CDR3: TGTGCCAGCTCACGACAGGAGAACACTGAAGCTTTCTTT.

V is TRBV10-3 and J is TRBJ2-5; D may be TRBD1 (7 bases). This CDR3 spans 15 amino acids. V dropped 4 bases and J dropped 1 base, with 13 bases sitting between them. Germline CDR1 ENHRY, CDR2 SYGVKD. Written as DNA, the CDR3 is TGTGCCATCAGTGGGAACCAGGGGGGCCAAGAGACCCAGTACTTC. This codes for CAISGNQGGQETQYF.

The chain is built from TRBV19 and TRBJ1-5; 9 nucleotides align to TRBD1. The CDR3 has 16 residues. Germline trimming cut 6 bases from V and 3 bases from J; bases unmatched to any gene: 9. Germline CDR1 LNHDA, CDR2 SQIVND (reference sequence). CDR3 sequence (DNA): TGTGCCAGTAGCAAGGACAGGGGAAGTGACAATCAGCCCCAGCATTTT. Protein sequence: CASSKDRGSDNQPQHF.

The CDR3 DNA reads TGCGCCAGCAGCTTGGATCGGCAAGAGACCCAGTACTTC. As protein: CASSLDRQETQYF. The rearrangement joins TRBV5-1 to TRBJ2-5; D gene unclear. The CDR3 extends over 13 amino acids. V lost 0 bases, J lost 2 bases, and 5 bases lay in between. Per germline, CDR1 SGHRS and CDR2 YFSETQ.

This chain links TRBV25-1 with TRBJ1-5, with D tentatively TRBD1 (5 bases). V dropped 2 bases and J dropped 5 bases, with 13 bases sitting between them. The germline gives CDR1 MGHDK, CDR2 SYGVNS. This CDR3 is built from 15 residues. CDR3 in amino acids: CASSEPGRGDQPQHF. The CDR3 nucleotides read TGTGCCAGCAGTGAACCTGGGAGGGGCGATCAGCCCCAGCATTTT. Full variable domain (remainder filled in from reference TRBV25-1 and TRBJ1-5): EADIYQTPRYLVIGTGKKITLECSQTMGHDKMYWYQQDPGMELHLIHYSYGVNSTEKGDLSSESTVSRIRTEHFPLTLESARPSHTSQYLCASSEPGRGDQPQHFGDGTRLSIL.

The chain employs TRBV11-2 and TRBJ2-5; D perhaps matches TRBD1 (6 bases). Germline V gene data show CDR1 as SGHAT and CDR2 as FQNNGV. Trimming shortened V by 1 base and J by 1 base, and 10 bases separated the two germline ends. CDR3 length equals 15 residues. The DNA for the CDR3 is TGTGCCAGCAGCTTAGCCAGGGGATCCCAAGAGACCCAGTACTTC. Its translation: CASSLARGSQETQYF.

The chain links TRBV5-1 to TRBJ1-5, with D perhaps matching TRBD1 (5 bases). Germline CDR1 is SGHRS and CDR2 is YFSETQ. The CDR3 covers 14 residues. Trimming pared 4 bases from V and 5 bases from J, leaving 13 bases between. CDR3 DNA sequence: TGCGCCAGCAGCACTTCGGGGGGGGATCAGCCCCAGCATTTT. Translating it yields CASSTSGGDQPQHF.

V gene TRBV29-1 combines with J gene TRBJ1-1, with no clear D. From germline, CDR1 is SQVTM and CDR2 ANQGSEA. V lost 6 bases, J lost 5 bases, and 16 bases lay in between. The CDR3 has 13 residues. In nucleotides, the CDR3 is TGCAGCGTCACTGAGGGCGGCGGGACTGAAGCTTTCTTT. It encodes CSVTEGGGTEAFF.

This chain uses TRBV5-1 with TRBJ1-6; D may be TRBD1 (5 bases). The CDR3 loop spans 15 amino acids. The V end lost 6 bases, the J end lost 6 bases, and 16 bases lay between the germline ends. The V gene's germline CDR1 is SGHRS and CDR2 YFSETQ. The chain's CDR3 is CASTTTERGNSPLHF. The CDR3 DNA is TGCGCCAGCACCACGACAGAGCGGGGTAATTCACCCCTCCACTTT.